This TCR beta chain was captured by sequencing in a study of identical twins. Whole-study results and caveats: Model-predicted out-of-frame TCR alpha sharing fell below observed values in monozygotic twins. Within cord blood, abundant beta clonotypes carried fewer insertions, but memory repertoires showed no such trend. Out-of-frame alpha sequences shared by twins were enriched for low generation probability.

This clonotype was found a few times. Antigen unknown. This CDR3 is 15 amino acids long. Trimming at V came to 3 bases and at J to 10 bases, leaving 6 bases not matched to a gene. Looked up from germline, CDR1 is KGHSH and CDR2 is LQKENI. TCRdb processed the 5' RACE reads anew with MiXCR; each CDR3 protein has one entry. The table includes about 890,000 distinct CDR3 sequences, 10% to 15% detected once. This sample was also put to use in a study of yellow fever vaccine responses in identical twins.

Source material: PBMCs. This receptor was obtained from a woman younger than 30 in good health. V and J are TRBV18 and TRBJ2-1, with TRBD2 matching over 13 bases. The CDR3 reads CASSPTSGGPPEQFF. The CDR3 DNA follows: TGTGCCAGCTCACCGACTAGCGGGGGGCCCCCGGAGCAGTTCTTC.